These 18 T cell receptor beta chains came from one sample sequenced in a study of blood T cell repertoires in COVID-19. Repertoires were generated with immunoSEQ multiplex PCR, while TCRdb's copy carries only in-frame clones and drops some. The repertoire holds roughly 50,000 clones, about 84% seen once, with over 2% in the top ten. The sample consisted of peripheral blood. Receptor source: a woman in her sixties with acute or convalescent COVID-19.

The chain uses TRBV2 and TRBJ1-1; D ambiguous. The germline V gene encodes CDR1 SNHLY and CDR2 FYNNEI. The CDR3 extends over 15 amino acids. With 4 bases removed from V and 3 bases from J, the gap between germline ends came to 15 bases. This CDR3 is CASSGHGVRDTEAFF. The CDR3 bases are TGTGCCAGCAGTGGACACGGGGTTCGAGACACTGAAGCTTTCTTT.

This chain connects TRBV5-5 to TRBJ1-1, with unresolved D. V was trimmed by 6 bases and J by 5 bases, leaving 20 bases between them. Germline V gene sequence: CDR1 SGHKS, CDR2 YYEKEE (reference sequence). The CDR3 has 15 residues. The CDR3 DNA follows: TGTGCCAGCAAAGATTTTCGGGGAGGTGGTACTGAAGCTTTCTTT. It is translated as CASKDFRGGGTEAFF.

This clone was found a few times. This chain joins TRBV5-4 and TRBJ1-2; D is possibly TRBD1 (5 bases). CDR3 length: 14 amino acids. In germline, CDR1 is SGHNT, CDR2 YYREEE (reference sequence). V shed 0 bases and J shed 8 bases, with 14 bases lying between them. CDR3 sequence (DNA): TGTGCCAGCAGCTTGGGCAGGGATCCTAGGGGCTACACCTTC. Encoded protein: CASSLGRDPRGYTF.

The chain is built from TRBV29-1 and TRBJ1-5, with TRBD1 as a possible D gene (6 bases). The CDR3 consists of 15 residues. V was pared by 2 bases and J by 2 bases, with 13 bases between. Germline values: CDR1 SQVTM, CDR2 ANQGSEA. CDR3 residues: CSVETGGAGNQPQHF. The CDR3 nucleotides read TGCAGCGTTGAAACGGGGGGCGCGGGCAATCAGCCCCAGCATTTT.

This clone is a singleton in its sample. This chain uses TRBV6-1 with TRBJ2-6, with 8 nucleotides matching TRBD1. Germline CDR1 is MNHNS and CDR2 is SASEGT. The CDR3 is 17 amino acids. Trimming removed 4 bases from V and 0 bases from J; junction bases left unmatched: 5. CDR3 loop: CASSAGTGRSGANVLTF. The CDR3 bases are TGTGCCAGCAGTGCCGGGACAGGCCGCTCTGGGGCCAACGTCCTGACTTTC.

The chain couples TRBV18 to TRBJ2-2; 8 bases align to TRBD2. Germline V CDR1 and CDR2: KGHSH, LQKENI. Unmatched junction bases numbered 9, after V lost 2 bases and J lost 1 base. This CDR3 region has 18 residues. The CDR3 DNA reads TGTGCCAGCTCACCAAGAGGGCTCGCGGGAGGGAACACCGGGGAGCTGTTTTTT. Protein sequence: CASSPRGLAGGNTGELFF.

The chain is built from TRBV6-2 or TRBV6-3 and TRBJ2-6; D not resolved. The CDR3 has 16 residues. V lost 6 bases and J 1 base, leaving 13 bases between the germline ends. In germline, CDR1 is MNHEY, CDR2 SVGEGT. This chain's CDR3 is CASSYLRRSGANVLTF. Written as DNA, the CDR3 is TGTGCCAGCAGCTATCTCCGTCGGTCTGGGGCCAACGTCCTGACTTTC.

With regard to this clone: An end of the junction does not agree with germline; a read error may underlie this. The chain combines TRBV7-7 with TRBJ2-3; 9 positions match TRBD1. There are 15 residues in the CDR3. CDR1 is SSHAT, CDR2 FNYEAQ, per germline (reference sequence). The CDR3 DNA follows: TGTGCTAGCAGCCCCGGGACAGGGAGGACAGATACGCAGTATTTT. Translating gives CASSPGTGRTDTQYF.

The chain carries TRBV4-2 and TRBJ2-1; D remains ambiguous. Trimming left V 1 base short and J 6 bases short, with 7 bases between. Germline V gene data show CDR1 as LGHNA and CDR2 as YNFKEQ. This CDR3 contains 13 residues. Written as DNA, the CDR3 is TGTGCCAGCAGCCAAGCCCATTTCAATGAGCAGTTCTTC. Protein: CASSQAHFNEQFF.

V is TRBV21-1 and J is TRBJ2-2; no check of the table's D call, TRBD2, against the DNA was made. TRBV21-1 constitutes a pseudogene. The CDR3 length is 15 residues. DNA of the CDR3: TGTGCCAGCAGCAAACCGGGTGGATGCACCGGGGAGCTGTTTTTT. Translating it yields CASSKPGGCTGELFF.

The chain recombines TRBV30 with TRBJ2-7, with 12 bases fitting TRBD1. In germline, CDR1 is GTSNPN, CDR2 SVGIG (reference sequence). The V segment lost 1 base and the J segment 8 bases; nucleotides outside the gene matches: 6. The CDR3 has 14 amino acids. The CDR3 DNA reads TGTGCCTGGAGTGGAGGGACAGGGGGCGTGAAGCAGTACTTC. Encoded protein: CAWSGGTGGVKQYF. The variable domain in full, with the rest retrieved from reference TRBV30 and TRBJ2-7, is SQTIHQWPATLVQPVGSPLSLECTVEGTSNPNLYWYRQAAGRGLQLLFYSVGIGQISSEVPQNLSASRPQDRQFILSSKKLLLSDSGFYLCAWSGGTGGVKQYFGPGTRLTVT.

V gene TRBV4-2 combines with J gene TRBJ2-2, with 8 bases matching TRBD1. The CDR3 totals 14 residues. Germline V gene lookup returns CDR1 LGHNA and CDR2 YNFKEQ. With V trimmed by 6 bases and J by 2 bases, 2 bases remained unmatched. For the CDR3, the DNA is TGTGCCAGCAGAGGACAGGGCAACACCGGGGAGCTGTTTTTT. Protein: CASRGQGNTGELFF.

This clone has only one observation. This chain joins TRBV6-5 and TRBJ1-1; 9 bases are a match to TRBD1. Germline CDR1 reads MNHEY; CDR2 reads SVGAGI. V lost 4 bases to trimming and J lost 6 bases; unmatched junction nucleotides: 6. This CDR3 is 14 amino acids long. As DNA, the CDR3 is TGTGCCAGCAGTTTCGACAGGGGGGCGTCTGAAGCTTTCTTT. This codes for CASSFDRGASEAFF.

In this sample, this clone turned up once. The genes are TRBV6-5 and TRBJ2-1; TRBD1 is a possible D gene (5 bases). This CDR3 is 15 amino acids long. V was pared by 6 bases and J by 0 bases, with 12 bases between. Germline loops: CDR1 MNHEY, CDR2 SVGAGI. The CDR3 DNA is TGTGCCAGCAGGGTACAGGTTAGCTCCTACAATGAGCAGTTCTTC. Translation: CASRVQVSSYNEQFF.

This chain links TRBV7-9 with TRBJ2-1, with 12 bases identical to TRBD2. The CDR3 covers 15 residues. The V gene end was trimmed by 3 bases and the J gene end by 8 bases; junction bases not matched to a gene: 5. Germline lookup yields CDR1 SEHNR and CDR2 FQNEAQ (reference sequence). The CDR3 nucleotides are TGTGCCAGCAGCTTTTGGGCTAGCGGGAGGGATGAGCAGTTCTTC. This encodes CASSFWASGRDEQFF.

This clone was recorded a few times. The chain links TRBV19 to TRBJ2-5, with a possible D match to TRBD1 (5 bases). Germline-derived CDR1 and CDR2 are LNHDA and SQIVND (reference sequence). Between the trimmed V and J ends, which lost 3 bases and 1 base, there was a span of 12 bases. The length of the CDR3 is 15 residues. In DNA form, the CDR3 reads TGTGCCAGTAGTATGGGGTCAGGGCCCCAAGAGACCCAGTACTTC. Translating gives CASSMGSGPQETQYF.

DNA of the CDR3: TGTGCCAGCAAAAACCGGGGGGGGCTCTCCTTGAACACTGAAGCTTTCTTT. It is translated as CASKNRGGLSLNTEAFF. The rearrangement links TRBV27 to TRBJ1-1; perhaps TRBD1 as D (6 bases). The CDR3 consists of 17 residues. V was clipped by 7 bases and J by 0 bases, with 21 bases between them. The V gene's germline CDR1 is MNHEY and CDR2 SMNVEV (reference sequence).

This clone was detected once. The chain links TRBV7-2 to TRBJ1-3; TRBD1 matches at 7 bases. The CDR3 has 15 residues. Trimming cost V 5 bases and J 2 bases; bases outside gene matches: 6. Germline values: CDR1 SGHTA, CDR2 FQGNSA. CDR3 in amino acids: CASSRSQGAGNTIYF. In DNA, the CDR3 is TGTGCCAGCAGCAGAAGCCAGGGGGCTGGAAACACCATATATTTT.